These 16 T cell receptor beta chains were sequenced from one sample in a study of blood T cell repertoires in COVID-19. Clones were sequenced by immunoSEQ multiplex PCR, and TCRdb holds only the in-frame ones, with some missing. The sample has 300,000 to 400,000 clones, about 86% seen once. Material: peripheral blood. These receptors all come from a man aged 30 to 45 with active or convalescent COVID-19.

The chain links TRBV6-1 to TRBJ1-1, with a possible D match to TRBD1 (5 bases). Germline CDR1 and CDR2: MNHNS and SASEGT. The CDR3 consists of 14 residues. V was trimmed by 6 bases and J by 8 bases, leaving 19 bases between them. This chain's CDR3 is CASSLTGGVVEAFF. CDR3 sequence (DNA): TGTGCCAGCAGCCTCACGGGAGGGGTAGTCGAAGCTTTCTTT.

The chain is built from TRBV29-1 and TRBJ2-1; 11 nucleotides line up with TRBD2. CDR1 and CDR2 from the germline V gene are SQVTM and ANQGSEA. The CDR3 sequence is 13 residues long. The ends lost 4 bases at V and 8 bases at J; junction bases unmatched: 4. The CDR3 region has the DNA TGCAGCGTTGCTAGCGGGGGGCCCGATGAGCAGTTCTTC. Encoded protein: CSVASGGPDEQFF.

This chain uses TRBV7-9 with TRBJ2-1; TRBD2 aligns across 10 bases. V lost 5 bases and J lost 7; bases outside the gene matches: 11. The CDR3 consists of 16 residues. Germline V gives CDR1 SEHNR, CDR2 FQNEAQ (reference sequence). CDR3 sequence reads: CASSPTQREGLNEQFF. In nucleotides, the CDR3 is TGTGCCAGCAGCCCGACCCAGCGGGAGGGCCTTAATGAGCAGTTCTTC.

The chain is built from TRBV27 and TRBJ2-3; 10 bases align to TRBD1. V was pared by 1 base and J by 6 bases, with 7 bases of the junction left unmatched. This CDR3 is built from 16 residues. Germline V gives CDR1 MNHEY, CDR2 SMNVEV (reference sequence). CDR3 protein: CASSLLRDRGQDTQYF. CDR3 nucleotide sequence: TGTGCCAGCAGTTTATTGCGCGACAGGGGGCAGGATACGCAGTATTTT.

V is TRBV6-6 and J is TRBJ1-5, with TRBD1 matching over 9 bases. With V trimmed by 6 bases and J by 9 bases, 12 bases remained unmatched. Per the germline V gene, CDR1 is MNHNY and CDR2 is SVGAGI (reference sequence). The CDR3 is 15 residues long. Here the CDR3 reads CASRGPGDRVMPQHF. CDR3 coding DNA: TGTGCCAGCAGGGGACCGGGGGACAGGGTGATGCCCCAGCATTTT.

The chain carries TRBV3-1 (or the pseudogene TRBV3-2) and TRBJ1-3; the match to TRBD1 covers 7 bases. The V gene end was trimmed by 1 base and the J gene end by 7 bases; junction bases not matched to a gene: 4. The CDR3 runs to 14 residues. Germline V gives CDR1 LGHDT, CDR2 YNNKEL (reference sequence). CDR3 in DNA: TGTGCCAGCAGCCAAGTAGTCAGGGGGAACACCATATATTTT. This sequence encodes CASSQVVRGNTIYF.

CDR3 loop: CASSLGGGGNEQYF. CDR3 in DNA: TGTGCCAGCAGCTTGGGGGGAGGCGGGAACGAGCAGTACTTC. This rearrangement joins TRBV7-8 to TRBJ2-7; the D gene is possibly TRBD2 (6 bases). CDR3 length: 14 residues. Germline-derived CDR1 and CDR2 are SGHVS and FQNEAQ. V was shortened by 3 bases and J by 5 bases, with 14 bases between the two germline ends.

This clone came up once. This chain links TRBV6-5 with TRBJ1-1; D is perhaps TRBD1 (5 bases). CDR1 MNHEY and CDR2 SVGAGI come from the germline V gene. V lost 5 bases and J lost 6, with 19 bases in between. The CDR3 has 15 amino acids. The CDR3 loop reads CASSNGDFGTAEAFF. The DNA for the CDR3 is TGTGCCAGCAGTAACGGGGACTTTGGAACAGCTGAAGCTTTCTTT.

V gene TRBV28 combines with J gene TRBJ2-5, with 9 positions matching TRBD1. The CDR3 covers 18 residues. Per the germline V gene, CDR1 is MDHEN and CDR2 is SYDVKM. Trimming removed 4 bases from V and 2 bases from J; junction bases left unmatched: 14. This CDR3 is CASSSHLTGGWGQETQYF. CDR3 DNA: TGTGCCAGCAGTTCTCACCTGACAGGGGGTTGGGGTCAAGAGACCCAGTACTTC.

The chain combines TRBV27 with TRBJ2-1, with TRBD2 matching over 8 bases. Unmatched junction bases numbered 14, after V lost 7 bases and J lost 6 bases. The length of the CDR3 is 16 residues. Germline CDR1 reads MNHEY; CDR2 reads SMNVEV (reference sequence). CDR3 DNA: TGTGCCAGCACCCTTATAGCGGGAAGGGGGTTCAATGAGCAGTTCTTC. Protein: CASTLIAGRGFNEQFF.

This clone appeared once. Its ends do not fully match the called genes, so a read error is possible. The CDR3: CASTLGGGPTEAFF. The CDR3 DNA is TGTGCCAGCACCTTAGGGGGGGGTCCCACTGAAGCTTTCTTT. The chain combines TRBV7-9 with TRBJ1-1; D is possibly TRBD1 (6 bases). The CDR3 contains 14 residues. Germline lookup yields CDR1 SEHNR and CDR2 FQNEAQ (reference sequence).

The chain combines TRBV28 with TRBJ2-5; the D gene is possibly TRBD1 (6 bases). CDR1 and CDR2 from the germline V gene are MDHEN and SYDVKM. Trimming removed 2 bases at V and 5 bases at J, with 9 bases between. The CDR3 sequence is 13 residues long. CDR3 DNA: TGTGCCAGCAGTTTACCTAGGGGGGAGACCCAGTACTTC. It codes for CASSLPRGETQYF.

The CDR3 loop is CASSRETSYGYTF. The CDR3, as DNA: TGTGCCAGCAGCAGGGAGACTAGCTATGGCTACACCTTC. The chain recombines TRBV11-2 with TRBJ1-2; D call uncertain. The CDR3 has 13 residues. The V and J ends lost 5 bases and 4 bases respectively, with 11 bases between them. Germline V gene data show CDR1 as SGHAT and CDR2 as FQNNGV.

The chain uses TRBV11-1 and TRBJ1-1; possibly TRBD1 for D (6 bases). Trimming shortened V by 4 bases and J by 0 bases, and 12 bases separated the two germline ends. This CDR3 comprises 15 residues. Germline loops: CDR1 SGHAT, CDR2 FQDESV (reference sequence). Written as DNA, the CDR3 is TGTGCCAGCAGCTCGGTACAGGGATTGAACACTGAAGCTTTCTTT. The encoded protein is CASSSVQGLNTEAFF.

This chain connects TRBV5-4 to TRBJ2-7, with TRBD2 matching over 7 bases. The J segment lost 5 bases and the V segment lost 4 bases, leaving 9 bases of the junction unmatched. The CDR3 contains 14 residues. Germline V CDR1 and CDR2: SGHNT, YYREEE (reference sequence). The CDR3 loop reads CASSRREGTHEQYF. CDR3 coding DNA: TGTGCCAGCAGCCGTAGGGAGGGGACCCACGAGCAGTACTTC.

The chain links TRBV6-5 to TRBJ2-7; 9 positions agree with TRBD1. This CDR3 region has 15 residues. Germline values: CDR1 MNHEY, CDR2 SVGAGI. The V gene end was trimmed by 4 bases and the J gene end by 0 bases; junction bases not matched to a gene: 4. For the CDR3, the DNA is TGTGCCAGCAGTTCCCCGGGACAGGGCTCCTACGAGCAGTACTTC. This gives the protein CASSSPGQGSYEQYF.